Presented here are 4 T cell receptor beta chains from one specimen sequenced in a study of blood T cell repertoires in COVID-19 (dated by TCRdb to about 2020). The protocol used for the library was the immunoSEQ multiplex PCR assay. In TCRdb, the immuneACCESS table is reduced to in-frame sequences with V and J assigned. These tables do not hold every clone; where another copy was compared, an unresolved V gene accounts for under half, and the others remain unexplained. For this sample there are roughly 290,000 clones; about 89% appear just once. The top ten constitute around 0.8% of the sample. The specimen sequenced was peripheral blood. These receptors were obtained from a man aged 30 to 39 with acute or convalescent COVID-19.

The V call is TRBV20-1, the J call TRBJ1-6; D gene ambiguous. Trimming pared 3 bases from V and 9 bases from J, leaving 12 bases between. The germline CDR1 and CDR2 sequences are DFQATT and SNEGSKA (reference sequence). This CDR3 contains 13 residues. CDR3 nucleotides: TGCAGTGCTAGTCCAGCCAGCGGTTCACCCCTCCACTTT. It codes for CSASPASGSPLHF.

The CDR3: CASSEPGGLADTQYF. In nucleotides, the CDR3 is TGTGCCAGCAGTGAACCGGGGGGGCTCGCAGATACGCAGTATTTT. The chain has TRBV6-1 and TRBJ2-3, with 8 bases fitting TRBD2. The CDR3 length is 15 residues. CDR1 and CDR2 (germline): MNHNS, SASEGT. V was pared by 2 bases and J by 4 bases, with 5 bases of the junction left unmatched.

The V and J genes are TRBV6-5 and TRBJ2-7; tentatively, D is TRBD2 (5 bases). Germline CDR1 and CDR2: MNHEY and SVGAGI. V lost 8 bases and J lost 5, with 16 bases in between. This CDR3 is 13 amino acids long. The CDR3 nucleotides read TGTGCCAGCCGCGCTCCTTTGGGAGACGAGCAGTACTTC. This translates into CASRAPLGDEQYF.

V gene TRBV4-1 combines with J gene TRBJ1-1; TRBD1 is a possible D gene (5 bases). The germline gives CDR1 MGHRA, CDR2 YSYEKL. The CDR3 extends over 15 amino acids. Trimming removed 4 bases at V and 2 bases at J, with 14 bases between. CDR3 protein: CASSLRGSDNTEAFF. The DNA of the CDR3 is TGCGCCAGCAGCCTAAGGGGCTCAGACAACACTGAAGCTTTCTTT.